This T cell receptor (beta chain) was captured by sequencing in a study of technical replicates of blood from several donors. Per germline, CDR1 SGHDT and CDR2 YYEEEE. This CDR3 contains 14 residues. V lost 1 base and J 8 bases, leaving 12 bases between the germline ends. TCRdb keeps only in-frame clones here, not all; method: immunoSEQ multiplex PCR. The data show 55,000 to 80,000 clones, almost 98% seen once. The V call is TRBV5-6, the J call TRBJ2-2; a weak D match, TRBD2 (5 bases). The sample was T cells isolated from PBMCs. This TCR was recovered from a human donor in good health. The CDR3 loop reads CASSLYGGAGELFF. CDR3 DNA: TGTGCCAGCAGCTTGTACGGAGGCGCGGGGGAGCTGTTTTTT.